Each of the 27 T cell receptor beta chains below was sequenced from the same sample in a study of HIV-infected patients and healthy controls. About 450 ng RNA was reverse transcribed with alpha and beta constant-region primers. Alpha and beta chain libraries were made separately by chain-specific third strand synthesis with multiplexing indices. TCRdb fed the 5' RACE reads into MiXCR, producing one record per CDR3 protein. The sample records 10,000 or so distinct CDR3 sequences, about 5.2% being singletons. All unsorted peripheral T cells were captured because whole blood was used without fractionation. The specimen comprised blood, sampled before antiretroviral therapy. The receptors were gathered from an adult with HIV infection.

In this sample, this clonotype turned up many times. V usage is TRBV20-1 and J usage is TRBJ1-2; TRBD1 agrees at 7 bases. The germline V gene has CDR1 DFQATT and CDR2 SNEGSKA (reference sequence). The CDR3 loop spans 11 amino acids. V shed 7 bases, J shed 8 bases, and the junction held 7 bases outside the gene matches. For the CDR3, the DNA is TGCAGTGTTCTACAGGGGTACGGCTACACCTTC. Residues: CSVLQGYGYTF.

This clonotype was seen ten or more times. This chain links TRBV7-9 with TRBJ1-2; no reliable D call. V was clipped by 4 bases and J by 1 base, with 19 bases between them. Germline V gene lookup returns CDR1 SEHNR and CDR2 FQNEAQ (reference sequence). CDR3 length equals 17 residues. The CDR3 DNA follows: TGTGCCAGCAGCTCCCATAAGGCCAGTAGCCTTAACTATGGCTACACCTTC. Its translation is CASSSHKASSLNYGYTF.

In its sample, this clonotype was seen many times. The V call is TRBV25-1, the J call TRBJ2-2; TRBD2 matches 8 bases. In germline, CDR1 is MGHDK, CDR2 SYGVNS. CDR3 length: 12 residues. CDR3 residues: CVAGSDTGELFF. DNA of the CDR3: TGTGTAGCGGGATCGGACACCGGGGAGCTGTTTTTT.

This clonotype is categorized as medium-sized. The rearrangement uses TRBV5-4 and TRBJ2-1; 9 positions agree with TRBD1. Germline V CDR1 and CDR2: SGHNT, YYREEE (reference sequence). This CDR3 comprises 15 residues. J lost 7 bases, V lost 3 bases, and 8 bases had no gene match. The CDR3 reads CASSSGTGWVNEQFF. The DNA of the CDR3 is TGTGCCAGCAGCTCCGGGACAGGGTGGGTGAATGAGCAGTTCTTC.

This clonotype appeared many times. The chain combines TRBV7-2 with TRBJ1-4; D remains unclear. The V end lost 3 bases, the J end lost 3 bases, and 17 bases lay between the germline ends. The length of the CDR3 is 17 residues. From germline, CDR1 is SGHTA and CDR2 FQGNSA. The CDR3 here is CASSLSRRGDPNEKLFF. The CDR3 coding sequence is TGTGCCAGCAGCTTGAGTCGGCGAGGCGACCCTAATGAAAAACTGTTTTTT.

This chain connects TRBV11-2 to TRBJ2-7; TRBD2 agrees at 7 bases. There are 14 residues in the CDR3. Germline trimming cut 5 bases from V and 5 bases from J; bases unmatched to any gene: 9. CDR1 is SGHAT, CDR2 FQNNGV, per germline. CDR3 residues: CASSGAPREHEQYF. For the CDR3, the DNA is TGTGCCAGCAGCGGCGCCCCGCGGGAGCACGAGCAGTACTTC. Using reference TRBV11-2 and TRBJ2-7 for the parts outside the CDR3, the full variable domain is EAGVAQSPRYKIIEKRQSVAFWCNPISGHATLYWYQQILGQGPKLLIQFQNNGVVDDSQLPKDRFSAERLKGVDSTLKIQPAKLEDSAVYLCASSGAPREHEQYFGPGTRLTVT.

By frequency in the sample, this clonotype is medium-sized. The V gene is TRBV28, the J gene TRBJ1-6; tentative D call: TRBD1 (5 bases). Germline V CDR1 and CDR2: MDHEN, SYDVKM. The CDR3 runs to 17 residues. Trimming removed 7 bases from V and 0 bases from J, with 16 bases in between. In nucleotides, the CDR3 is TGTGCCAGCACAAGGACACGATCAAGCTCCTATAATTCACCCCTCCACTTT. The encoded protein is CASTRTRSSSYNSPLHF.

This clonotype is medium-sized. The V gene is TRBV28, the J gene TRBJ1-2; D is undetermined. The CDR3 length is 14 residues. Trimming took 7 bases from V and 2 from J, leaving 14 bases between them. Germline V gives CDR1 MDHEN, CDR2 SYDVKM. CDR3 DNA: TGTGCCAGCACCCAGCGAGAGCTCAACTATGGCTACACCTTC. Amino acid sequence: CASTQRELNYGYTF.

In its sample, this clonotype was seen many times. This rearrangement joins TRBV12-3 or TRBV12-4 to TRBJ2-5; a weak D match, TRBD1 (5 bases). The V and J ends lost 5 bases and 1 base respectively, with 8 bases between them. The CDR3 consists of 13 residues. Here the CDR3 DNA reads TGTGCCAGCAGTCGACAGATCCAAGAGACCCAGTACTTC. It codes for CASSRQIQETQYF.

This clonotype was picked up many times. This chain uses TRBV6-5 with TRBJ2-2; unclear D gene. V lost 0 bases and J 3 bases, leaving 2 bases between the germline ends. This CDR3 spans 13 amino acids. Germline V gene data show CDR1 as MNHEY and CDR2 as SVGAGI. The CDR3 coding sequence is TGTGCCAGCAGTTACTCCTACACCGGGGAGCTGTTTTTT. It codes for CASSYSYTGELFF.

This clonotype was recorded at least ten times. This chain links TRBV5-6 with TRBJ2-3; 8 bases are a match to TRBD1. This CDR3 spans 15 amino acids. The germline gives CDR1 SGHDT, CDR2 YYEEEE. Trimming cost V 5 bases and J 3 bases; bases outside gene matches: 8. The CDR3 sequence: CASSTRDRWTDTQYF. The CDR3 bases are TGTGCCAGCAGTACCAGGGACAGGTGGACAGATACGCAGTATTTT.

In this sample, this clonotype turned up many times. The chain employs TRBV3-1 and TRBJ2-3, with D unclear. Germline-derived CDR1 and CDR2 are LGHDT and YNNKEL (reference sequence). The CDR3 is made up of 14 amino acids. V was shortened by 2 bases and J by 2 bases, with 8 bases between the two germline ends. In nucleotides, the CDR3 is TGTGCCAGCAGCCAATATGTCGCCACAGATACGCAGTATTTT. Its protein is CASSQYVATDTQYF.

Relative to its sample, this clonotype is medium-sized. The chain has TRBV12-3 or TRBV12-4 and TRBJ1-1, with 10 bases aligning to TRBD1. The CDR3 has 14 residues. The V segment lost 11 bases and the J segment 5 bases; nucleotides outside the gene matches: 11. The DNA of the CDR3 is TGTGCCTGCGACAGGGGGCTGGGACGGACTGAAGCTTTCTTT. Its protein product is CACDRGLGRTEAFF.

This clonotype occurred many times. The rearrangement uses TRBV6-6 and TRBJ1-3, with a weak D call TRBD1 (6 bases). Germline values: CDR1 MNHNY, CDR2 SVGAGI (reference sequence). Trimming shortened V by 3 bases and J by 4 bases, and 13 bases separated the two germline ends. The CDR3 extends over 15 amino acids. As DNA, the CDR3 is TGTGCCAGCAGTTATGATTTGGGGGCGGGAAACACCATATATTTT. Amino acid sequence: CASSYDLGAGNTIYF.

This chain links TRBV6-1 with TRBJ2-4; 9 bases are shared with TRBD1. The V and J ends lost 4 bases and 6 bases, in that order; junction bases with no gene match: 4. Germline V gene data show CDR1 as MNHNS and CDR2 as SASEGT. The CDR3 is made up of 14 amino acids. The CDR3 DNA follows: TGTGCCAGCAGTGCGGACAGGGGCAGAAACATTCAGTACTTC. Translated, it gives CASSADRGRNIQYF.

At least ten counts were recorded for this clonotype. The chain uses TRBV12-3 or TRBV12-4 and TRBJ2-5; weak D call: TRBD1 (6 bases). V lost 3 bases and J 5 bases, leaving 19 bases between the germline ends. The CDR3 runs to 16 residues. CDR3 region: CASSFTHRGSSETQYF. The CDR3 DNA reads TGTGCCAGCAGTTTCACACATAGGGGGAGCTCGGAGACCCAGTACTTC.

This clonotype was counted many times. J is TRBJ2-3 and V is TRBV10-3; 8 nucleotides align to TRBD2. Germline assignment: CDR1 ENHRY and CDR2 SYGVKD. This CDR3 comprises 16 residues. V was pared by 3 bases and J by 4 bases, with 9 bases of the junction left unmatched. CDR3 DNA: TGTGCCATCAGTGAAACTCGGGGGGGGCCAGCAGATACGCAGTATTTT. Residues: CAISETRGGPADTQYF.

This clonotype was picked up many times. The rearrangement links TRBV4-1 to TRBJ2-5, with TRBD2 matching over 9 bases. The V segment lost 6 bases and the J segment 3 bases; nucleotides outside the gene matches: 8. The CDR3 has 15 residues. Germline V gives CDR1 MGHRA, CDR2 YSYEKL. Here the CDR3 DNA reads TGCGCCAGCAGTCATTCGACTAGCGGTGAAGAGACCCAGTACTTC. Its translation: CASSHSTSGEETQYF.

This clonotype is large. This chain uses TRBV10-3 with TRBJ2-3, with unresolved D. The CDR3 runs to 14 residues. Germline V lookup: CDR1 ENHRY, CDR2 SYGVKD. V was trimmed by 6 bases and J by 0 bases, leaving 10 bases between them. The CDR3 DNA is TGTGCCATCAGCAAAGATGATAGCACAGATACGCAGTATTTT. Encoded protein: CAISKDDSTDTQYF.

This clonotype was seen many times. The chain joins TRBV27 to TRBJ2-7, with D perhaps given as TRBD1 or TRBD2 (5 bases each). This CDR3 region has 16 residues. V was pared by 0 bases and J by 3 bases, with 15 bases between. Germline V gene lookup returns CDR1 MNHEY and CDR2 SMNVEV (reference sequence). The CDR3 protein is CASSLSPWDPNYEQYF. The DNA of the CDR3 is TGTGCCAGCAGTTTATCGCCCTGGGACCCAAACTACGAGCAGTACTTC.

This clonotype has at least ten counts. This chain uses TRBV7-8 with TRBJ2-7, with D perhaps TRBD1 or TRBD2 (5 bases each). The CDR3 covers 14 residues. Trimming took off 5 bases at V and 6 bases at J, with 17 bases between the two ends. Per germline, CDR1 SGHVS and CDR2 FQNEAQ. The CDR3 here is CASSPEGNSLEQYF. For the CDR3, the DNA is TGTGCCAGCAGCCCAGAGGGGAACAGTCTCGAGCAGTACTTC.

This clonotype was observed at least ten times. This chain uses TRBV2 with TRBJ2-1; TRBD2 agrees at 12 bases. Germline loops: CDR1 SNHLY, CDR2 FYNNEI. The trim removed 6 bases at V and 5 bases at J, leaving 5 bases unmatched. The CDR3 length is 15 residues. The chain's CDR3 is CASRGLAGVDNEQFF. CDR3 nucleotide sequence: TGTGCCAGCAGGGGACTAGCGGGTGTAGACAATGAGCAGTTCTTC.

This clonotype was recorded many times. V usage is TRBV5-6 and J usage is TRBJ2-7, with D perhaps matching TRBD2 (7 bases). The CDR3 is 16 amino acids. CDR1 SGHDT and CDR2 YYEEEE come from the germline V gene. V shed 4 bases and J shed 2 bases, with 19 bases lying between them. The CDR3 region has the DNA TGTGCCAGCAGCCACAAACAGGGACTACCTGCCTACGAGCAGTACTTC. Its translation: CASSHKQGLPAYEQYF.

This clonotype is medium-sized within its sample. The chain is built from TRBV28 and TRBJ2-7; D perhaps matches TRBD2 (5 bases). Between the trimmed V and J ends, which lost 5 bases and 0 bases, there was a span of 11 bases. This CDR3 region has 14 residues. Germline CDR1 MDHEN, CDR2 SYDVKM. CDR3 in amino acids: CASSPGEFSYEQYF. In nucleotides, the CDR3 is TGTGCCAGCAGTCCCGGGGAGTTCTCCTACGAGCAGTACTTC.

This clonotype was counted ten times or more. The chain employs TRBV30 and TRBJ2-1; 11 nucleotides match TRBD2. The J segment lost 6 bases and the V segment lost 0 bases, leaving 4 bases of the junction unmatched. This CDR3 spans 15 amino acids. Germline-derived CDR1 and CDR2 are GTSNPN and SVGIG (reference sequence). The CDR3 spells CAWSVLTSGSNEQFF. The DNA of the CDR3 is TGTGCCTGGAGTGTACTTACTAGCGGGAGCAATGAGCAGTTCTTC.

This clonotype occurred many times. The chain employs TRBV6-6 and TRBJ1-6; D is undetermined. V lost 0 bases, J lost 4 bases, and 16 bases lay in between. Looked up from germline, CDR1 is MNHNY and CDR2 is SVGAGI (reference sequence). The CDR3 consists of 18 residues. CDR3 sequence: CASSYSPTGTAYNSPLHF. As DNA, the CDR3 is TGTGCCAGCAGTTACTCCCCCACCGGAACGGCGTATAATTCACCCCTCCACTTT.

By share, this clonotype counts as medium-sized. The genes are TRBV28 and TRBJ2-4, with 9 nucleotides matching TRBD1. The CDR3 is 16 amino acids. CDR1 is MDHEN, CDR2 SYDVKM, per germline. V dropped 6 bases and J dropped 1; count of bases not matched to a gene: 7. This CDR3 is CASSPGQGFAKNIQYF. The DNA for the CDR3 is TGTGCCAGCAGCCCCGGACAGGGGTTCGCCAAAAACATTCAGTACTTC.